A selection of T cell receptor beta chains follows, all from one sample in a study of blood T cell repertoires in COVID-19. Data came from immunoSEQ multiplex PCR; TCRdb stores just in-frame clones and leaves some out. The repertoire holds hundreds of thousands of clones, 75% to 90% seen once, with over 15% in the top ten. Material: PBMCs or T cells enriched from blood (not recorded which). The receptors shown here come from a man aged 35-49 years who had recovered from COVID-19. Both conserved end residues are part of each CDR3. The order of the fields is V gene, CDR3 length, D gene, clone size, J gene, CDR3 protein, CDR3 DNA. The D gene is left open where the match is weak. The size field is filled for only some rows; it gives once, few, many or a size class.

TRBV7-8	16	-	-	TRBJ2-3	CASSVRQGGSTDTQYF	TGTGCCAGCAGCGTCAGGCAAGGCGGGAGCACAGATACGCAGTATTTT
TRBV13	13	TRBD2	-	TRBJ2-1	CASSSSGKGEQFF	TGTGCCAGCAGCTCTAGCGGAAAGGGTGAGCAGTTCTTC
TRBV6-1	15	TRBD1	-	TRBJ1-2	CASSEWDRGEYGYTF	TGTGCCAGCAGTGAATGGGACAGGGGGGAGTATGGCTACACCTTC
TRBV15	17	-	-	TRBJ1-5	CATSRAARGPLNQPQHF	TGTGCCACCAGCAGGGCGGCCCGGGGTCCCCTTAATCAGCCCCAGCATTTT
TRBV5-1	14	-	-	TRBJ1-1	CASSIIGGDTEAFF	TGCGCCAGCAGCATCATTGGAGGGGACACTGAAGCTTTCTTT
TRBV5-5	16	TRBD1	-	TRBJ1-5	CASSPGTARNNQPQHF	TGTGCCAGCAGCCCCGGGACAGCCCGGAACAATCAGCCCCAGCATTTT
TRBV4-1	15	-	-	TRBJ2-7	CASSQDSYKTYEQYF	TGCGCCAGCAGCCAAGATTCTTACAAAACCTACGAGCAGTACTTC
TRBV3-1/TRBV3-2	20	-	-	TRBJ2-5	CASSQDQNRVWEEEKETQYF	TGTGCCAGCAGCCAAGATCAGAACAGGGTTTGGGAAGAAGAAAAGGAGACCCAGTACTTC
TRBV27	18	TRBD2	-	TRBJ2-3	CASSPETRTSKGTDTQYF	TGTGCCAGCAGTCCAGAAACCCGGACTAGTAAGGGCACAGATACGCAGTATTTT
TRBV19	16	TRBD2	-	TRBJ2-5	CASSLGTSGRQETQYF	TGTGCCAGTAGTCTCGGGACTAGCGGGAGGCAAGAGACCCAGTACTTC
TRBV29-1	14	TRBD2	-	TRBJ2-1	CSVEGTSAYNEQFF	TGCAGCGTTGAAGGGACTAGCGCTTACAATGAGCAGTTCTTC
TRBV7-9	14	-	-	TRBJ2-3	CASSLVGSGDTQYF	TGTGCCAGCAGCTTAGTCGGGAGTGGAGATACGCAGTATTTT
TRBV4-1	16	TRBD2	-	TRBJ2-3	CASSQVTSGGTDTQYF	TGCGCCAGCAGCCAAGTGACTAGCGGGGGCACAGATACGCAGTATTTT
TRBV7-2	16	TRBD1	-	TRBJ1-1	CASSLTGGEPNTEAFF	TGTGCCAGCAGCTTAACAGGGGGCGAACCGAACACTGAAGCTTTCTTT
TRBV10-1	11	-	-	TRBJ2-7	CASSGGGEQYF	TGCGCCAGCAGTGGTGGCGGCGAGCAGTACTTC
TRBV4-1	15	TRBD2	-	TRBJ2-1	CASTSGLAVFNEQFF	TGCGCCAGCACCTCAGGACTAGCGGTATTCAATGAGCAGTTCTTC
TRBV9	14	-	few	TRBJ2-3	CASSVLGSVDTQYF	TGTGCCAGCAGCGTATTGGGGAGTGTAGATACGCAGTATTTT
TRBV5-1	16	-	-	TRBJ2-6	CASSYQSGSGANVLTF	TGCGCCAGCAGCTATCAGTCGGGCTCTGGGGCCAACGTCCTGACTTTC
TRBV7-2	16	TRBD2	-	TRBJ2-5	CASSLRAGGPQETQYF	TGTGCCAGCAGCTTAAGGGCGGGAGGCCCCCAAGAGACCCAGTACTTC
TRBV7-9	14	TRBD1	-	TRBJ2-7	CASSTRTGRYEQYF	TGTGCCAGCAGCACCCGGACAGGCCGTTACGAGCAGTACTTC
TRBV15	17	-	-	TRBJ2-3	CATSRDPQTGRPDTQYF	TGTGCCACCAGCAGAGATCCCCAGACAGGGAGGCCAGATACGCAGTATTTT
TRBV29-1	11	-	-	TRBJ1-3	CSVTVRNTIYF	TGCAGCGTTACAGTTAGAAACACCATATATTTT